The clone carrying this TCR beta chain was observed a single time. This CDR3 is 12 amino acids long. The V end lost 7 bases, the J end lost 0 bases, and 5 bases lay between the germline ends. The sample belongs to a study of blood T cell repertoires in COVID-19. As for the study in general: Collection of acute and convalescent COVID-19 samples took place in the United States, Italy and Spain. The cDNA or gDNA used as material had been derived from T cells, B-cell-depleted T cells, or PBMCs.

Libraries were prepared by immunoSEQ multiplex PCR; TCRdb keeps only in-frame clonotypes and omits some of them. Of tens of thousands of clones detected, about four fifths appear once; the ten largest clones hold approximately 9.1%. The chain uses TRBV12-3 or TRBV12-4 and TRBJ2-3; D unresolved. Sequencing used peripheral blood. This receptor was taken from a human donor in a cohort sampled during active COVID-19. The CDR3 nucleotides are TGTGCCAGCAAACAGAGCACAGATACGCAGTATTTT. Translated, it gives CASKQSTDTQYF.